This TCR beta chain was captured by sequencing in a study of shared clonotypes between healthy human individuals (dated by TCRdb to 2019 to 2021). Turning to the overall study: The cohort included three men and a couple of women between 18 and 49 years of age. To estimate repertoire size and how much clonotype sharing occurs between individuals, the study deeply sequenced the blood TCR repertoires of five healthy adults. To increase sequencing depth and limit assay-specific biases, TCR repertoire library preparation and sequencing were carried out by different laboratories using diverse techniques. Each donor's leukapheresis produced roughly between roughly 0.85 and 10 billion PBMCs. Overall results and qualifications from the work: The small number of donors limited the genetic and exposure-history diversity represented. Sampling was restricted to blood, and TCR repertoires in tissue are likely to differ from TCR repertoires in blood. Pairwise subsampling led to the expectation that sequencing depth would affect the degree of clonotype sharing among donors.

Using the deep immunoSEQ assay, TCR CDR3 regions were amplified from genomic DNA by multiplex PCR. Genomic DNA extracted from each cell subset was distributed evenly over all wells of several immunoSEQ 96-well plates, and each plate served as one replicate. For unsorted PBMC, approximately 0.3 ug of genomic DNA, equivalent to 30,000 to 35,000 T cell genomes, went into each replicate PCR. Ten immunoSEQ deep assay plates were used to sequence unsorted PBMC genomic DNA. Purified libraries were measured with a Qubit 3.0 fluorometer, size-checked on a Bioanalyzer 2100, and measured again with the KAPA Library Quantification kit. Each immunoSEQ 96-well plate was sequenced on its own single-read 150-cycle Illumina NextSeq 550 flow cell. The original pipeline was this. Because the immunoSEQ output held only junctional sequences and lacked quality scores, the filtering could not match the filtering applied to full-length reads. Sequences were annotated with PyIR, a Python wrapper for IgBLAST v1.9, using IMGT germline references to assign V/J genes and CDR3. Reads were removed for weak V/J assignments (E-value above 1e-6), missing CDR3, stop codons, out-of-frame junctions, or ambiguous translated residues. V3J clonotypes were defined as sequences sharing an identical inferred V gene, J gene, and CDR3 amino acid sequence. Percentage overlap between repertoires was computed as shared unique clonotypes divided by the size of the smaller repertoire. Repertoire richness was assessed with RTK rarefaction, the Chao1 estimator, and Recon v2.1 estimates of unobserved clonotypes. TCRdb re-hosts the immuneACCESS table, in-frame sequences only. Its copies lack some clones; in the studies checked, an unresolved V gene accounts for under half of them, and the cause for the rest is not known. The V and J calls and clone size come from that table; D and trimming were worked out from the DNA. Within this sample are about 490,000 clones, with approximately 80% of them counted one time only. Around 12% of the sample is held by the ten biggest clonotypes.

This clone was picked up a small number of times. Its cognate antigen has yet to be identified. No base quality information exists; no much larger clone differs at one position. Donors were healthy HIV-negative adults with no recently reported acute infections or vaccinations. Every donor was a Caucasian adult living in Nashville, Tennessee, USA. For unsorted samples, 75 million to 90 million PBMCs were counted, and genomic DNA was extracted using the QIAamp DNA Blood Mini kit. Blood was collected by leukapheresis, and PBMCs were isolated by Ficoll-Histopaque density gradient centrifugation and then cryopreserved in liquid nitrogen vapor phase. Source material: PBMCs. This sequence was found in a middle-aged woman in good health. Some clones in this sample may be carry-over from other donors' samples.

The CDR3 reads as follows: CASSGELGKTQYF. The DNA is TGCGCCAGCAGTGGGGAGCTTGGGAAGACCCAGTACTTC. The V gene is TRBV10-1 and the J gene is TRBJ2-5, and perhaps TRBD2 as D gene, on 5 matching bases. The germline V gene (reference sequence) gives CDR1 as WNHNN and CDR2 as SYGVQD. Reading from cysteine to phenylalanine, the CDR3 counts 13 amino acids. The only DNA kept is the CDR3, 39 bases in frame from the first base. Trimming takes 4 bases from V and 6 bases from J, and the germline ends sit 12 bases apart.